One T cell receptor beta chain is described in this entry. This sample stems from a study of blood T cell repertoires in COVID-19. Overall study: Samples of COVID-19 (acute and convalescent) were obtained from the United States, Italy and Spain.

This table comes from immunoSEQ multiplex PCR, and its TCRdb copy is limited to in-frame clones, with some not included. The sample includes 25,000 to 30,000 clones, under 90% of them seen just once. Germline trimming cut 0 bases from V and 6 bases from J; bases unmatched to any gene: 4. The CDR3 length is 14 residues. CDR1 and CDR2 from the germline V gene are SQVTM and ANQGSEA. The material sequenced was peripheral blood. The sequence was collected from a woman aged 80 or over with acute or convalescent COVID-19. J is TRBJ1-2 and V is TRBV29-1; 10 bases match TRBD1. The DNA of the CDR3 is TGCAGCGTTGAAGACCGACAGGGGGCTGATGGCTACACCTTC. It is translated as CSVEDRQGADGYTF.